This T cell receptor beta chain is drawn from a study of CD8+CD57+ T cells in acquired aplastic anemia. Study overall: DNA from sorted CD4+ and CD8+ cells averaged roughly 3.2 ug. The study obtained 11 million or so reads on average for CD4+ cells from healthy donors. Study-wide points: Simpson's diversity of CD8+ cells was not significantly different in patients compared with controls.

As regards this clonotype: Its target is not known.

Genomic DNA, serving as template, underwent TCR beta VDJ and CDR3 profiling. One entry per CDR3 protein, called by TCRdb with MiXCR from the reads. The table lists some 82,000 distinct CDR3 sequences, approximately 46% of them singletons. Input material: sorted CD4+, CD8+, or CD8+CD57+ T cells (not recorded which) from PBMCs. This sequence was found in a human donor in good health, serving as a control.

The CDR3: CASSDSSGGSGYGYTF. The DNA for the CDR3 is TGTGCCAGCAGTGACTCGTCAGGGGGCAGCGGCTATGGCTACACCTTC. The gene calls are TRBV6-4 and TRBJ1-2; 8 nucleotides match TRBD1. CDR1 and CDR2 from the germline V gene are MRHNA and SNTAGT. Trimming cost V 0 bases and J 4 bases; bases outside gene matches: 7. The length of the CDR3 is 16 residues.